This entry is about one TCR beta chain. The antigen remains unidentified. Then a second PCR, running about 6 to 12 cycles, was carried out with a sample-barcoded 5' primer and a J-beta primer mix. TCRdb independently ran MiXCR on the 5' RACE reads; one entry per CDR3 protein. The sample has some 1,000,000 distinct CDR3 sequences, under 30% seen once; the top ten hold approximately 0.7%. CDR1 and CDR2 from the germline V gene are LNHNV and YYDKDF (reference sequence). The CDR3 length is 14 residues. V was trimmed by 1 base and J by 5 bases, leaving 11 bases between them. The sample comes from a study of blood T cells in healthy people across ages. Study conclusions and caveats: Any conclusive comparison of naive versus antigen-experienced cells was prevented by using unsorted PBMCs.

Individuals who donated were healthy Caucasians from Russia aged 6 to 90. The same specimen was also included in a second study, on T cells of mothers and their children. That paper states: For the second PCR, the M1S primer put in sample barcodes and 2-4 random nucleotides. In unrelated and related pairs, TCR recombination output is shaped in a similar way by thymic selection.

This TCR derives from a girl aged 2-15 years in good health. This chain links TRBV15 with TRBJ2-5; D not certain. The sample taken for sequencing was blood. CDR3 in DNA: TGTGCCACCAGCAGAGTCGCCCTCGGGGAGACCCAGTACTTC. Protein: CATSRVALGETQYF.